The rows below give T cell receptor beta chains drawn from one sample of a study of T cells expressing NK-cell markers. TCRdb derives one entry per CDR3 protein from the 5' RACE reads, leaving out DNA. The table lists a few hundred thousand distinct CDR3 sequences. The specimen was blood T cells: a sorted CD56 or NKG2C T cell subset, CD4+ or CD8+ T cells, or bulk PBMC T cells (not recorded which). The source is a man aged 18 to 30 in good health. The CDR3 runs from the conserved cysteine through the conserved F or W. Fields, in order: J gene, V gene, CDR3 protein.

TRBJ2-1	TRBV6-1	CAAWRGHDSGEQFF
TRBJ2-1	TRBV12-3/TRBV12-4	CASSLSGEQFF
TRBJ2-7	TRBV12-3/TRBV12-4	CASSFAGLLYF
TRBJ1-2	TRBV12-3/TRBV12-4	CASSYGTLWGYGYTF
TRBJ1-2	TRBV12-3/TRBV12-4	CASSLGQGGFYGYTF
TRBJ2-6	TRBV29-1	CSVEGQASSGANVLTF
TRBJ1-4	TRBV19	CASSQGTYRGWEKLFF
TRBJ2-1	TRBV10-3	CAISDGGLHNEQFF
TRBJ1-1	TRBV28	CASSTKGRSTEAFF
TRBJ1-6	TRBV27	CASTYLGTREGSPLHF
TRBJ2-6	TRBV29-1	CSVEGPGHHDNSGANVLTF
TRBJ1-5	TRBV20-1	CSADRGIGQPQHF
TRBJ2-3	TRBV6-4	CARTSPDTQYF
TRBJ2-5	TRBV20-1	CSAKGAGGRETQYF
TRBJ1-1	TRBV12-3/TRBV12-4	CASSSIYRDRGSSAENTEAFF
TRBJ2-6	TRBV7-8	CASSGWDLPSGANVLTF
TRBJ1-1	TRBV7-9	CASSSARVADEAFF
TRBJ1-6	TRBV5-1	CASSSTRLTGGGSPLHF
TRBJ2-3	TRBV2	CASMIGLVGTDTQYF
TRBJ2-1	TRBV11-2	CASSSGTSGRYHEQFF
TRBJ2-2	TRBV5-5	CASSRGAAGIGELFF
TRBJ2-1	TRBV6-1	CASSPRVASGYNEQFF
TRBJ2-1	TRBV20-1	CSAPGRSFTYNEQFF
TRBJ1-5	TRBV20-1	CSARKQNSNQPQHF
TRBJ2-5	TRBV7-2	CASSFLAGRGETQYF
TRBJ1-3	TRBV6-5	CASSYGTGSGNTIYF
TRBJ1-1	TRBV12-3/TRBV12-4	CASRLREAEAFF
TRBJ2-3	TRBV24-1	CATSDEQREGTDTQYF
TRBJ1-2	TRBV28	CASSSLDKSNYGYTF
TRBJ2-2	TRBV10-3	CAISESGYGANTGELFF
TRBJ2-7	TRBV20-1	CSARGVLAGNSYEQYF
TRBJ2-5	TRBV18	CASSRDSAGSQYF
TRBJ2-2	TRBV18	CASSPETGIGTGELFF
TRBJ2-2	TRBV7-6	CASSLKIIDGELFF
TRBJ1-4	TRBV20-1	CSARDRNGYNEQLFF
TRBJ2-7	TRBV30	CAWSVSGTLYEQYF
TRBJ2-1	TRBV6-2/TRBV6-3	CASSYVVPSGSYNEQFF
TRBJ2-1	TRBV3-1	CASSPKLAGVSYNEQFF
TRBJ1-4	TRBV4-2	CASSPGQIWEKLFF
TRBJ2-7	TRBV5-6	CASSLAGGSVVYEQYF
TRBJ2-5	TRBV10-3	CAISSGQETQYF
TRBJ1-2	TRBV12-3/TRBV12-4	CASSLGQGFSYGYTF
TRBJ2-7	TRBV18	CASSPTGVAYEQYF
TRBJ2-3	TRBV29-1	CSVQGLVTDTQYF
TRBJ2-5	TRBV4-2	CASSPRPGQGAAVETQYF
TRBJ2-2	TRBV25-1	CASSYATTGELFF
TRBJ2-2	TRBV6-5	CASSHRGGTGELFF
TRBJ2-5	TRBV29-1	CSVEDRAGVFGTQYF
TRBJ2-1	TRBV18	CASSLQQRSGQFF
TRBJ2-2	TRBV20-1	CSAKGFRAGELFF
TRBJ2-5	TRBV7-8	CASSWAAEETQYF
TRBJ1-4	TRBV29-1	CSVSLTGINEKLFF
TRBJ2-1	TRBV9	CASSVVQGLVNEQFF
TRBJ2-7	TRBV7-2	CASSSAGTGSPYEQYF